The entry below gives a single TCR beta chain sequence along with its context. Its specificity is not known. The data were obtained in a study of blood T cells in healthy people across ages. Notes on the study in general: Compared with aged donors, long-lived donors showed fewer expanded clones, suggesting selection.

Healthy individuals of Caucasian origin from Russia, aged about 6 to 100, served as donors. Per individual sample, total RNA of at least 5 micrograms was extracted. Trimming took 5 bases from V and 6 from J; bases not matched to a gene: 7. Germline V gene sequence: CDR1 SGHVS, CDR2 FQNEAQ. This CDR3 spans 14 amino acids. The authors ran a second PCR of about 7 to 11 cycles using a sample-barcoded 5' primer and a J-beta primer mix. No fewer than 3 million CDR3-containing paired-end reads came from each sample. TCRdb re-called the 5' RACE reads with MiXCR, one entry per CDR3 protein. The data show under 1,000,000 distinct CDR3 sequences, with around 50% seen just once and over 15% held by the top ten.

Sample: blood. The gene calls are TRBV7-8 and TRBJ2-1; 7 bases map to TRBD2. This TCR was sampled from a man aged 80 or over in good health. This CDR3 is CASSHAVAGNEQFF. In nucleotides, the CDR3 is TGTGCCAGCAGCCATGCTGTAGCGGGCAATGAGCAGTTCTTC.